The T cell receptor (beta chain) under discussion was sequenced for a study of control samples from healthy donors and cancer patients (TCRdb year 2020). The protocol used for the library was the immunoSEQ multiplex PCR assay. TCRdb retrieved this table from immuneACCESS and kept in-frame rearrangements only. Not all clones are present; in checked studies, unresolved V genes account for under half, and no reason is known for the remainder. The sample table shows about 130,000 clones, and 80% to 95% are seen once. The ten most abundant clones make up less than 2.5% of the sample. Comment on this clone: Which antigen it targets is not known. No base qualities exist here, and no much larger clone lies one base off it.

The germline V gene gives CDR1 as SGHRS and CDR2 as YFSETQ. There are 15 amino acids in the CDR3, from cysteine to phenylalanine inclusive. Left in the record is the CDR3 DNA by itself, 45 bases read in frame from the first base. V is clipped by 1 base and J by 5 bases, and the sequence between their germline boundaries is 15 bases long. Material for sequencing was blood. The TCR originated in a man aged 18 to 35 in good health. The sequence is built from TRBV5-1 and TRBJ2-5, with a weak D call of TRBD1 (6 bases match). DNA sequence: TGCGCCAGCAGCTTGAGTGGGACACAGGGCGAGACCCAGTACTTC. It translates to CASSLSGTQGETQYF.